Below, one TCR beta chain is given with its context. Antigen: not known. This sample is drawn from a study of cytomegalovirus exposure and HLA in healthy donors. Study-wide context: The 100 million to 140 million unique TCR beta sequences, from about 179 million T cells, were found by an earlier analysis.

PCR amplification relied on 60 Vbeta primers (plus 13 Jbeta primers). Original handling: Later, tens of millions of unique TCR beta chains were counted in an analysis, and 8.5 million to 13 million of them were shared. Assay used: immunoSEQ multiplex PCR; TCRdb lists only in-frame clones, some missing. Clone size and V and J calls were adopted from that table, with D and trimming inferred from the DNA. The repertoire has roughly 150,000 clones, more than 65% of them found once; the top ten carry 1.3%. CDR1 and CDR2 (germline): MNHNY, SVGAGI (reference sequence). The CDR3 covers 13 residues. V was pared by 5 bases and J by 3 bases, with 3 bases of the junction left unmatched. The study, taken as a whole, reports: Later analysis suggested most CMV-associated TCR beta chains were HLA-restricted.

This clonotype originated in a man aged 50 or older in good health and CMV-seropositive. The J gene is TRBJ2-5, the V gene TRBV6-6; 7 bases align to TRBD2. What was sequenced was PBMCs. CDR3 loop: CASSRDYKETQYF. The CDR3 bases are TGTGCCAGCAGTAGGGACTACAAAGAGACCCAGTACTTC.